The 11 T cell receptor beta chains given below trace back to one sample, sequenced in a study of patients and donors after allogeneic stem cell transplantation (dated by TCRdb to the early 2020s). Receptors were amplified or captured by RT-PCR. For sequencing, a NextSeq 550 was employed. TCRdb reran the public reads through fastp at Q25 and MiXCR, keeping productive beta chains. Rows with one shared CDR3 protein collapse into an entry with the most common genes and DNA. The sample records approximately 220,000 distinct CDR3 sequences, more than 35% of which are singletons. In total, the top ten clones hold approximately 10% of the sample. Sequenced: blood, either unsorted or a sorted T cell fraction (not recorded which). The receptors stem from a human donor who was either an allogeneic HSCT recipient or a stem cell or donor lymphocyte infusion donor (not recorded which). It is not recorded whose cells these are; they may come from a transplant donor.

V gene TRBV5-5 combines with J gene TRBJ2-7, with a weak D call TRBD1 (5 bases). Trimming cost V 0 bases and J 6 bases, with 10 bases left between them. Germline-derived CDR1 and CDR2 are SGHKS and YYEKEE (reference sequence). The CDR3 spans 13 residues. The CDR3: CASSLVDRGEQYF. CDR3 DNA: TGTGCCAGCAGCTTGGTCGATAGGGGCGAGCAGTACTTC.

This clonotype was detected only a few times. The rearrangement joins TRBV11-1 to TRBJ2-7, with 10 bases aligning to TRBD1. Unmatched junction bases numbered 10, after V lost 5 bases and J lost 6 bases. Germline lookup yields CDR1 SGHAT and CDR2 FQDESV (reference sequence). The CDR3 sequence is 15 residues long. The CDR3 bases are TGTGCCAGCAGCCCCCGGGACAGGGGAATGGGCGAGCAGTACTTC. Encoded protein: CASSPRDRGMGEQYF.

This clonotype has more than one count but fewer than ten. V gene TRBV10-3 combines with J gene TRBJ2-5; no definite D call. Germline V gene lookup returns CDR1 ENHRY and CDR2 SYGVKD. V shed 8 bases and J shed 0 bases, with 4 bases lying between them. This CDR3 is 11 amino acids long. DNA of the CDR3: TGTGCCATCGGGTACCAAGAGACCCAGTACTTC. This gives the protein CAIGYQETQYF.

This clonotype was observed a handful of times. The chain carries TRBV20-1 and TRBJ1-2; D remains unclear. V was cut by 6 bases and J by 0 bases, with 8 bases left in between. This CDR3 is 12 amino acids long. CDR1 and CDR2 from the germline V gene are DFQATT and SNEGSKA (reference sequence). The CDR3 protein is CSAVQTNYGYTF. CDR3 nucleotides: TGCAGTGCCGTACAGACTAACTATGGCTACACCTTC.

The chain couples TRBV5-1 to TRBJ2-6; 8 bases line up with TRBD1. Trimming at V came to 3 bases and at J to 1 base, leaving 3 bases not matched to a gene. The CDR3 sequence is 16 residues long. The germline V gene has CDR1 SGHRS and CDR2 YFSETQ. The CDR3: CASSSGGSSGANVLTF. CDR3 DNA sequence: TGCGCCAGCAGCTCAGGGGGCTCTTCTGGGGCCAACGTCCTGACTTTC.

The chain couples TRBV7-9 to TRBJ2-5, with 8 bases aligning to TRBD2. Germline V lookup: CDR1 SEHNR, CDR2 FQNEAQ (reference sequence). The CDR3 contains 15 residues. Germline trimming cut 1 base from V and 5 bases from J; bases unmatched to any gene: 6. The CDR3 loop reads CASSLVGGGLETQYF. CDR3 bases: TGTGCCAGCAGCTTAGTTGGCGGGGGGCTTGAGACCCAGTACTTC.

Points on this clonotype: A junction end diverges from the germline sequence, so it may reflect a read error. The chain combines TRBV11-2 with TRBJ2-4, with 9 positions matching TRBD1. The CDR3 loop spans 12 amino acids. Germline assignment: CDR1 SGHAT and CDR2 FQNNGV. The CDR3 sequence is CASSLDLGTGHF. The CDR3 nucleotides read TGTGCCAGCAGCTTAGATCTCGGGACAGGGCACTTC.

The J gene is TRBJ2-7, the V gene TRBV7-9; D may be TRBD1 or TRBD2 (5 bases each). Looked up from germline, CDR1 is SEHNR and CDR2 is FQNEAQ (reference sequence). The CDR3 is made up of 13 amino acids. V was pared by 3 bases and J by 6 bases, with 12 bases between. DNA of the CDR3: TGTGCCAGCAGCTTGGGACGGTTACTCGAGCAGTACTTC. Amino acids: CASSLGRLLEQYF.

There are a few counts of this clonotype. V is TRBV29-1 and J is TRBJ2-3; a possible D gene is TRBD2 (6 bases). The CDR3 is made up of 12 amino acids. Germline V gene sequence: CDR1 SQVTM, CDR2 ANQGSEA. The V end was cut by 2 bases, the J end by 3 bases, with 6 bases between. CDR3 DNA: TGCAGCGTTGAACTAGCGACAGATACGCAGTATTTT. Translating it yields CSVELATDTQYF.

This chain uses TRBV4-2 with TRBJ2-7; D gene uncertain. CDR3 length: 13 residues. Per the germline V gene, CDR1 is LGHNA and CDR2 is YNFKEQ. Trimming cost V 0 bases and J 4 bases, with 7 bases left between them. The CDR3 region has the DNA TGTGCCAGCAGCCAAGACGGGCAGTACGAGCAGTACTTC. This sequence encodes CASSQDGQYEQYF.

This clonotype was counted a single time. The V call is TRBV7-6, the J call TRBJ2-3; 9 nucleotides line up with TRBD1. There are 15 residues in the CDR3. Germline lookup yields CDR1 SGHVS and CDR2 FNYEAQ. The V gene end was trimmed by 2 bases and the J gene end by 6 bases; junction bases not matched to a gene: 6. The CDR3 sequence is CASSLRDRAMDTQYF. CDR3 sequence (DNA): TGTGCCAGCAGCTTACGGGACAGGGCGATGGATACGCAGTATTTT.